The 21 T cell receptor beta chains below all came from one sample that was sequenced in a study of human T cells and chemical hapten exposure. Time point indicated: patch test 3, about 24 weeks after DPC sensitization. The treatment denotes: therapeutic diphenylcyclopropenone sensitization with weekly scalp DPC. Each CDR3 protein gets one entry after TCRdb re-called the RACE reads with MiXCR. The data contain 97,000 or so distinct CDR3 sequences, 27% of them seen just once; the ten biggest clones take up under 13%. The material sequenced was whole blood, taken in connection with sensitization to the hapten diphenylcyclopropenone (DPC). The receptors originated from a man aged 35 to 55 with alopecia areata. Some clones in this sample may be carry-over from other donors' samples.

The chain links TRBV29-1 to TRBJ2-4; 10 positions match TRBD1. Trimming cost V 6 bases and J 8 bases; bases outside gene matches: 4. The germline V gene encodes CDR1 SQVTM and CDR2 ANQGSEA. The CDR3 sequence is 12 residues long. CDR3 bases: TGCAGCGTCGGGGACAGGGGAGACATTCAGTACTTC. It specifies CSVGDRGDIQYF. The full variable domain, in which reference TRBV29-1 and TRBJ2-4 provide the parts outside the CDR3, is SAVISQKPSRDICQRGTSLTIQCQVDSQVTMMFWYRQQPGQSLTLIATANQGSEATYESGFVIDKFPISRPNLTFSTLTVSNMSPEDSSIYLCSVGDRGDIQYFGAGTRLSVL.

The chain is built from TRBV5-5 and TRBJ1-1; D is uncertain. Germline lookup yields CDR1 SGHKS and CDR2 YYEKEE (reference sequence). Trimming left V 1 base short and J 2 bases short, with 9 bases between. This CDR3 has 14 amino acids. The CDR3 nucleotides are TGTGCCAGCAGCTTGCGGGCGGTCAACACTGAAGCTTTCTTT. Translation: CASSLRAVNTEAFF. Variable domain in full (rest from reference TRBV5-5 and TRBJ1-1): DAGVTQSPTHLIKTRGQQVTLRCSPISGHKSVSWYQQVLGQGPQFIFQYYEKEERGRGNFPDRFSARQFPNYSSELNVNALLLGDSALYLCASSLRAVNTEAFFGQGTRLTVV.

In this sample, this clonotype turned up a few times. The chain has TRBV12-3 or TRBV12-4 and TRBJ1-2; perhaps TRBD1 as D (6 bases). The CDR3 totals 14 residues. The V end lost 7 bases, the J end lost 8 bases, and 20 bases lay between the germline ends. This CDR3 reads CASTPPGRGHGYTF. The DNA for the CDR3 is TGTGCCAGCACCCCCCCCGGCAGGGGCCACGGCTACACCTTC.

This clonotype occurred once. The chain couples TRBV5-1 to TRBJ2-7; 8 bases are shared with TRBD1. This CDR3 spans 12 amino acids. In germline, CDR1 is SGHRS, CDR2 YFSETQ. J gave up 7 bases and V 2 bases, and 2 bases lay outside the gene matches. The CDR3 DNA reads TGCGCCAGCAGCTTACAGGGGGAAGAGCAGTACTTC. It is translated as CASSLQGEEQYF.

V usage is TRBV28 and J usage is TRBJ2-1; no clear D. The length of the CDR3 is 12 residues. Germline V CDR1 and CDR2: MDHEN, SYDVKM. Trimming stripped 4 bases from V and 7 bases from J, with 8 bases between. CDR3 protein: CASSWPANEQFF. The CDR3 region has the DNA TGTGCCAGCAGTTGGCCGGCGAATGAGCAGTTCTTC.

This sequence joins TRBV4-2 and TRBJ2-3; the D call may be TRBD1 or TRBD2 (6 bases each). Between the trimmed V and J ends, which lost 2 bases and 5 bases, there was a span of 17 bases. The CDR3 sequence is 16 residues long. CDR1 is LGHNA and CDR2 is YNFKEQ in the germline V gene. The CDR3 region is CASSQPSAEGGDTQYF. The DNA of the CDR3 is TGTGCCAGCAGCCAACCTTCAGCGGAGGGGGGAGATACGCAGTATTTT.

This clonotype has more than one count but fewer than ten. The genes are TRBV28 and TRBJ2-7; TRBD2 agrees at 11 bases. After removal of 5 bases from V and 6 bases from J, the junction contained 9 bases not matched to a gene. Germline V CDR1 and CDR2: MDHEN, SYDVKM. The CDR3 runs to 15 residues. The CDR3 nucleotides are TGTGCCAGCAGTATTCAGACTAGCGGGACTCCCGAGCAGTACTTC. Translating gives CASSIQTSGTPEQYF.

The sample holds a few counts of this clonotype. The chain links TRBV5-1 to TRBJ1-4; D unclear. Germline V gives CDR1 SGHRS, CDR2 YFSETQ. Trimming pared 0 bases from V and 8 bases from J, leaving 11 bases between. The CDR3 length is 14 residues. The CDR3: CASSLAAEAEKLFF. The CDR3 DNA follows: TGCGCCAGCAGCTTGGCGGCAGAAGCGGAAAAACTGTTTTTT.

This chain connects TRBV6-6 to TRBJ2-1, with 11 bases matching TRBD2. The CDR3 is 16 amino acids. Germline V gene lookup returns CDR1 MNHNY and CDR2 SVGAGI (reference sequence). The V and J ends lost 6 bases and 0 bases, in that order; junction bases with no gene match: 4. The CDR3 DNA reads TGTGCCAGCAGACTAGCGGGAGATTTCTCCTACAATGAGCAGTTCTTC. It yields the protein CASRLAGDFSYNEQFF.

This clonotype was counted only a few times. The CDR3 region is CASSRLTGTSGETQYF. In DNA form, the CDR3 reads TGTGCCAGCAGCCGTCTCACTGGGACTAGCGGAGAGACCCAGTACTTC. The chain employs TRBV7-8 and TRBJ2-5, with 11 bases lining up with TRBD2. The J segment lost 4 bases and the V segment lost 5 bases, leaving 9 bases of the junction unmatched. Per the germline V gene, CDR1 is SGHVS and CDR2 is FQNEAQ. The CDR3 has 16 amino acids.

The chain joins TRBV12-3 or TRBV12-4 to TRBJ1-2; D is possibly TRBD1 (5 bases). The CDR3 totals 13 residues. V lost 1 base, J lost 7 bases, and 10 bases lay in between. The CDR3 reads CASSLGGKTGYTF. Written as DNA, the CDR3 is TGTGCCAGCAGTTTAGGGGGCAAGACTGGCTACACCTTC.

V is TRBV9 and J is TRBJ2-3; D gene unclear. V dropped 0 bases and J dropped 4 bases, with 12 bases sitting between them. This CDR3 has 15 amino acids. CDR1 is SGDLS, CDR2 YYNGEE, per germline. CDR3 loop: CASSVALSASDTQYF. In DNA form, the CDR3 reads TGTGCCAGCAGCGTAGCGCTTTCAGCATCAGATACGCAGTATTTT.

This clonotype has just a few counts. The genes are TRBV6-5 and TRBJ2-1, with a weak D call TRBD2 (5 bases). The CDR3 runs 15 residues. Germline lookup yields CDR1 MNHEY and CDR2 SVGAGI. V gave up 6 bases and J gave up 0 bases, with 12 bases separating them. This chain's CDR3 is CASRIRESSYNEQFF. CDR3 nucleotide sequence: TGTGCCAGCAGAATCCGGGAAAGCTCCTACAATGAGCAGTTCTTC.

The chain combines TRBV27 with TRBJ1-1, with D tentatively TRBD1 (5 bases). This CDR3 region has 14 residues. V shed 3 bases and J shed 3 bases, with 11 bases lying between them. Germline values: CDR1 MNHEY, CDR2 SMNVEV (reference sequence). The CDR3 DNA follows: TGTGCCAGCAGTTTGGGCACAGGCTACACTGAAGCTTTCTTT. Its protein is CASSLGTGYTEAFF.

CDR3 DNA sequence: TGTGCCAGCAGCGAGGACAGCGCTGTCAAACCCCAGCATTTT. Translated: CASSEDSAVKPQHF. The chain is built from TRBV12-3 or TRBV12-4 and TRBJ1-5, with D possibly TRBD1 on 6 matching bases. The V gene lost 6 bases and the J gene lost 10 bases, with 19 bases spanning the gap. The CDR3 is 14 amino acids.

J is TRBJ2-7 and V is TRBV27; D call uncertain. The germline CDR1 and CDR2 sequences are MNHEY and SMNVEV (reference sequence). This CDR3 is 13 amino acids long. V was shortened by 0 bases and J by 2 bases, with 5 bases between the two germline ends. The CDR3 DNA sequence: TGTGCCAGCAGTTTATCGGCCCCCTACGAGCAGTACTTC. Its protein product is CASSLSAPYEQYF.

This clonotype came up a few times. V is TRBV20-1 and J is TRBJ2-2; 10 bases are shared with TRBD2. There are 18 residues in the CDR3. V gave up 5 bases and J gave up 2 bases; unmatched junction bases: 14. Germline V gene data show CDR1 as DFQATT and CDR2 as SNEGSKA (reference sequence). CDR3 loop: CSAVYYPTSGVNTGELFF. The CDR3 region has the DNA TGCAGTGCTGTCTACTACCCTACTAGCGGGGTAAACACCGGGGAGCTGTTTTTT.

In its sample, this clonotype was seen a few times. The chain links TRBV12-3 or TRBV12-4 to TRBJ1-1; unclear D gene. The CDR3 runs 15 residues. The V gene lost 5 bases and the J gene lost 2 bases, with 15 bases spanning the gap. The CDR3 loop reads CASSRLDGINTEAFF. CDR3 in DNA: TGTGCCAGCAGTCGGCTGGACGGAATTAACACTGAAGCTTTCTTT.

This clonotype was counted between two and nine times. The chain uses TRBV20-1 and TRBJ1-5; tentatively, D is TRBD1 (5 bases). This CDR3 is built from 14 residues. Deletions cut 0 bases from V and 7 bases from J, with 13 bases between. Germline V lookup: CDR1 DFQATT, CDR2 SNEGSKA (reference sequence). The DNA of the CDR3 is TGCAGTGCTAGAGACAGGGTGGTTGGACAGCCCCAGCATTTT. Its translation is CSARDRVVGQPQHF.

The chain links TRBV18 to TRBJ2-6; D is possibly TRBD1 (5 bases). The V gene's germline CDR1 is KGHSH and CDR2 LQKENI. Trimming removed 4 bases from V and 0 bases from J, with 10 bases in between. The CDR3 has 16 amino acids. The DNA of the CDR3 is TGTGCCAGCTCACAAGGGGTCCACTCTGGGGCCAACGTCCTGACTTTC. This sequence encodes CASSQGVHSGANVLTF.

The V call is TRBV6-5, the J call TRBJ1-2, with D unresolved. The V end was cut by 7 bases, the J end by 4 bases, with 19 bases between. Germline lookup yields CDR1 MNHEY and CDR2 SVGAGI. The CDR3 length is 15 residues. CDR3 protein: CASTTTRLRSYGYTF. CDR3 coding DNA: TGTGCCAGCACCACAACAAGGTTGAGGAGCTATGGCTACACCTTC.